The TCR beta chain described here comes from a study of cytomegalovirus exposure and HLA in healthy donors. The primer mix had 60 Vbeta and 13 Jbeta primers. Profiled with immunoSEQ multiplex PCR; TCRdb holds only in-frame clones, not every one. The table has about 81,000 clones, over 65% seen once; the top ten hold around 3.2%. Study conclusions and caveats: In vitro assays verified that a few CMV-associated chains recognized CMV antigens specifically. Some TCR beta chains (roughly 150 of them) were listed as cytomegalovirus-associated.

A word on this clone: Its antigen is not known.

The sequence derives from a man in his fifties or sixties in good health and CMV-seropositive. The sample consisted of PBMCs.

The CDR3 DNA follows: TGTGCCACCCAGGGGGCGAGGGACTATGGCTACACCTTC. Translated, it gives CATQGARDYGYTF. This chain links TRBV7-9 with TRBJ1-2, with 8 bases aligning to TRBD1. Trimming cost V 10 bases and J 3 bases; bases outside gene matches: 7. CDR1 and CDR2 from the germline V gene are SEHNR and FQNEAQ (reference sequence). The CDR3 loop spans 13 amino acids.